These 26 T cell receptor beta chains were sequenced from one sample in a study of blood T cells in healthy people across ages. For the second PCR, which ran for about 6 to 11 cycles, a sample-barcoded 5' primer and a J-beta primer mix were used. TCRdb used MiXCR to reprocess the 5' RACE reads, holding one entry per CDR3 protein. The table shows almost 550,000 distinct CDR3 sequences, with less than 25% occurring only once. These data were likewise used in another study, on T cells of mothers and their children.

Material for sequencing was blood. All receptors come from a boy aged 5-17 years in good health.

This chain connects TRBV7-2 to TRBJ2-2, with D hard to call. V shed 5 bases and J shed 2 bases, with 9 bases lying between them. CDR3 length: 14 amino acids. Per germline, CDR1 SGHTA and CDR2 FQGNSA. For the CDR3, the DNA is TGTGCCAGCAGCCCGCGTTCTAACACCGGGGAGCTGTTTTTT. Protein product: CASSPRSNTGELFF.

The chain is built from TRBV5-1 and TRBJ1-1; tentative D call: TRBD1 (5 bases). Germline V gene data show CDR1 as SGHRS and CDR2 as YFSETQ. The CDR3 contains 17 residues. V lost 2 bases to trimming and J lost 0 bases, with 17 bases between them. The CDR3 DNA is TGCGCCAGCAGCTTCGGCGACGACGGGGCTGTGAACACTGAAGCTTTCTTT. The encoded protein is CASSFGDDGAVNTEAFF.

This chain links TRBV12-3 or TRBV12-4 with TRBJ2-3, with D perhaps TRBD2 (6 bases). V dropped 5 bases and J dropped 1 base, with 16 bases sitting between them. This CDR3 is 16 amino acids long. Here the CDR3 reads CASSTPKGGGTDTQYF. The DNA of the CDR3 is TGTGCCAGCAGTACTCCAAAGGGCGGGGGCACAGATACGCAGTATTTT.

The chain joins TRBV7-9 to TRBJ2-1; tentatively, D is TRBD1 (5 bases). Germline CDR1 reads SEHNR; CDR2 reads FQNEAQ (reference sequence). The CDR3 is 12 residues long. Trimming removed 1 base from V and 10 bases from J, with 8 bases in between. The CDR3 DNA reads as TGTGCCAGCAGCTTAGAGGGGCGCGAGCAGTTCTTC. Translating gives CASSLEGREQFF.

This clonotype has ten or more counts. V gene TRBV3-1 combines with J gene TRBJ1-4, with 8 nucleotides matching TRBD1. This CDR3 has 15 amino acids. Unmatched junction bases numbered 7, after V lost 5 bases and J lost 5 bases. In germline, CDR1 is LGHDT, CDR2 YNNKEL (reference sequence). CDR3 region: CASSTRTGMNEKLFF. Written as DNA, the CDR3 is TGTGCCAGCAGCACTCGGACAGGGATGAATGAAAAACTGTTTTTT.

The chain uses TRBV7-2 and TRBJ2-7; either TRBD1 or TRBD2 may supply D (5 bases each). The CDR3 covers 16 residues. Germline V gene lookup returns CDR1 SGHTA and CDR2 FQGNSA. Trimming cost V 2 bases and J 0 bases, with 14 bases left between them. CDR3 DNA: TGTGCCAGCAGCTTAAGGTCCAGGGACGACTCCTACGAGCAGTACTTC. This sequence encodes CASSLRSRDDSYEQYF. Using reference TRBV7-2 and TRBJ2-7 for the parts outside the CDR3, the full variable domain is GAGVSQSPSNKVTEKGKDVELRCDPISGHTALYWYRQSLGQGLEFLIYFQGNSAPDKSGLPSDRFSAERTGGSVSTLTIQRTQQEDSAVYLCASSLRSRDDSYEQYFGPGTRLTVT.

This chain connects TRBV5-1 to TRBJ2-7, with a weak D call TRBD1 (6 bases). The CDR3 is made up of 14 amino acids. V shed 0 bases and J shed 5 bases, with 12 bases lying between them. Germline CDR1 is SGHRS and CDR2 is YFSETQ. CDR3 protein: CASSLDRAIDEQYF. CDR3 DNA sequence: TGCGCCAGCAGCTTGGACAGGGCCATCGACGAGCAGTACTTC.

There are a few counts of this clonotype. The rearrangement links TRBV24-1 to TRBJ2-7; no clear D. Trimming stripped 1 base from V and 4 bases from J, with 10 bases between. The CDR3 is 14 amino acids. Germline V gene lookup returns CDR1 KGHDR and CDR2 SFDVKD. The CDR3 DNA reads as TGTGCCACCAGTGATTTAACCCGGTTATACGAGCAGTACTTC. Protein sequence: CATSDLTRLYEQYF.

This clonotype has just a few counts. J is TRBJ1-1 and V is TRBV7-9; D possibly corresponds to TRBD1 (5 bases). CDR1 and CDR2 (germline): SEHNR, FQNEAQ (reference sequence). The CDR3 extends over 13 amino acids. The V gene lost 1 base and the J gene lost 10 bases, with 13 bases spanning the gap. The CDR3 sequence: CASSLGQPTGAFF. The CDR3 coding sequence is TGTGCCAGCAGCTTAGGACAGCCTACGGGAGCTTTCTTT. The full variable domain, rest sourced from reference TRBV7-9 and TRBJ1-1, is DTGVSQNPRHKITKRGQNVTFRCDPISEHNRLYWYRQTLGQGPEFLTYFQNEAQLEKSRLLSDRFSAERPKGSFSTLEIQRTEQGDSAMYLCASSLGQPTGAFFGQGTRLTVV.

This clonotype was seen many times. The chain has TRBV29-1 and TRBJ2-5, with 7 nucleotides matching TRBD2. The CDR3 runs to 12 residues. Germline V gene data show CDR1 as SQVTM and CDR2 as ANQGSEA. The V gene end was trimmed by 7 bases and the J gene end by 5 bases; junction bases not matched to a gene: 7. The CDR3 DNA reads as TGCAGCGGCAAGCGGGGACGGGAGACCCAGTACTTC. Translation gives CSGKRGRETQYF.

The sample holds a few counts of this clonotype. The CDR3, as DNA: TGCAGTGCTCCACAGGGGGGCTACTACGAGCAGTACTTC. Translated, it gives CSAPQGGYYEQYF. The rearrangement uses TRBV20-1 and TRBJ2-5; 8 bases agree with TRBD1. Matching the DNA end better, TRBJ2-7 makes the J call doubtful. CDR1 DFQATT and CDR2 SNEGSKA come from the germline V gene (reference sequence). This CDR3 has 13 residues.

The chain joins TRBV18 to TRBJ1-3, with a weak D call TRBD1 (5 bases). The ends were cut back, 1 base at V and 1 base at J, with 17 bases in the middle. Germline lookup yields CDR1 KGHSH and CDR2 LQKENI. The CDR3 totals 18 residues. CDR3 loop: CASSPLDGRGRSGNTIYF. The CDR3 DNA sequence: TGTGCCAGCTCACCACTAGACGGACGGGGGAGATCTGGAAACACCATATATTTT.

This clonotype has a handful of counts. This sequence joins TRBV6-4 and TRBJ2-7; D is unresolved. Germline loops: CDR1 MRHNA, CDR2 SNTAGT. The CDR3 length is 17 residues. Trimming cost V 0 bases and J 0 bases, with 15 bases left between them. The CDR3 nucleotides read TGTGCCAGCAGTGACTCATCTGGGAAGGGCCGCTCCTACGAGCAGTACTTC. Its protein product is CASSDSSGKGRSYEQYF.

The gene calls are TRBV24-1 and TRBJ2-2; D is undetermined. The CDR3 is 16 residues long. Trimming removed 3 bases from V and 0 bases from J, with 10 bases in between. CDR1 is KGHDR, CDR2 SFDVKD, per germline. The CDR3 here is CATSDATASNTGELFF. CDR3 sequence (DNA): TGTGCCACCAGTGATGCAACAGCCTCGAACACCGGGGAGCTGTTTTTT.

The CDR3 region has the DNA TGTGCCTGGAACCCCAGGGGACATCGCTATGGCTACACCTTC. Translating gives CAWNPRGHRYGYTF. V usage is TRBV30 and J usage is TRBJ1-2; D perhaps matches TRBD1 (6 bases). Deletions cut 4 bases from V and 4 bases from J, with 16 bases between. Germline CDR1 is GTSNPN and CDR2 is SVGIG (reference sequence). The CDR3 has 14 amino acids.

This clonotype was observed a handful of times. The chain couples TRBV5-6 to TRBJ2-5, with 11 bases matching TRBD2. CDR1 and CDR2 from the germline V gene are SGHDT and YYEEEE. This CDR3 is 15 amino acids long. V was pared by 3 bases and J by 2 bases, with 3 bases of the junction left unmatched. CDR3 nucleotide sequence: TGTGCCAGCAGCTGGCGACTAGCGGGGCAAGAGACCCAGTACTTC. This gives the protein CASSWRLAGQETQYF.

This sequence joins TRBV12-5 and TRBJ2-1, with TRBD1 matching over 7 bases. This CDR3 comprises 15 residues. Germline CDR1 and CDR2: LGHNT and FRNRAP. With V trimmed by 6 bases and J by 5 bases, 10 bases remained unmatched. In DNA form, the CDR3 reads TGTGCTAGTGGGGCAATACAGGGGTCCGACAATGAGCAGTTCTTC. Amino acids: CASGAIQGSDNEQFF.

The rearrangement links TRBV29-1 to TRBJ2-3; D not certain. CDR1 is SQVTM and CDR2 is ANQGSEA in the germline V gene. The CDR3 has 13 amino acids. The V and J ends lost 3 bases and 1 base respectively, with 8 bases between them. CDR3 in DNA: TGCAGCGTTGAGTTGGTAGGCACAGATACGCAGTATTTT. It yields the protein CSVELVGTDTQYF.

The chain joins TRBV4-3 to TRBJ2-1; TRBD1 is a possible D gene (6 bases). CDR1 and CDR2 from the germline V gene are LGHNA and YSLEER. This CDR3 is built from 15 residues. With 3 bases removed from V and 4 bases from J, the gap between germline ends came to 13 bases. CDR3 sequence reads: CASSQLRGSYNEQFF. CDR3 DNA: TGCGCCAGCAGCCAGTTGAGGGGGAGTTACAATGAGCAGTTCTTC.

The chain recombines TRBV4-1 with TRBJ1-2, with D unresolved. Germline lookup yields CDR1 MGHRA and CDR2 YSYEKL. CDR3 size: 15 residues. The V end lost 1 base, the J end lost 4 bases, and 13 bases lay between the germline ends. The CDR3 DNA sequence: TGCGCCAGCAGCCAAGGGCCCCAAGGAGTCTATGGCTACACCTTC. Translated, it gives CASSQGPQGVYGYTF.

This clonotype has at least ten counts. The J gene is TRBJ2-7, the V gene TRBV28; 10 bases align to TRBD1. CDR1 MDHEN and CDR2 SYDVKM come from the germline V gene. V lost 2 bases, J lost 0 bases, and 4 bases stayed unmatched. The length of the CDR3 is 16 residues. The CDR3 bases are TGTGCCAGCAGTTTAATGGGACAGGGGCCCTCCTACGAGCAGTACTTC. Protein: CASSLMGQGPSYEQYF.

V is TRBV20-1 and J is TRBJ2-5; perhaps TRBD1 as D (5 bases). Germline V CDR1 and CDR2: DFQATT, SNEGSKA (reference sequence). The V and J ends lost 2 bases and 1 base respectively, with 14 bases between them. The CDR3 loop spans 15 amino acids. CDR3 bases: TGCAGTGCTAGAATTCTCGGACATCCCCAAGAGACCCAGTACTTC. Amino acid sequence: CSARILGHPQETQYF.

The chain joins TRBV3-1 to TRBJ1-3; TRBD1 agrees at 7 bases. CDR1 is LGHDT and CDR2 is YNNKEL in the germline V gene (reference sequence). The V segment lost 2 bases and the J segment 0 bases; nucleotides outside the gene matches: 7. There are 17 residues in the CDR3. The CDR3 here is CASSQSGTEYSGNTIYF. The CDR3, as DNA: TGTGCCAGCAGCCAATCCGGGACAGAATACTCTGGAAACACCATATATTTT.

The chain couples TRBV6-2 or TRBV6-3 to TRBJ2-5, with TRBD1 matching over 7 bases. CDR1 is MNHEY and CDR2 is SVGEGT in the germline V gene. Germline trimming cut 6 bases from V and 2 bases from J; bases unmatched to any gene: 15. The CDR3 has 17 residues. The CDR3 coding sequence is TGTGCCAGCAGCCCCCAGACAGGGCGGGCCTTTCAAGAGACCCAGTACTTC. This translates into CASSPQTGRAFQETQYF.

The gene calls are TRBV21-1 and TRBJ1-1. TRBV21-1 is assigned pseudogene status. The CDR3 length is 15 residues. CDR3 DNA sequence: TGTGCCAGCAGCTACGCAGGTAGTAAGGACACTGAAGCTTTCTTT. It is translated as CASSYAGSKDTEAFF.

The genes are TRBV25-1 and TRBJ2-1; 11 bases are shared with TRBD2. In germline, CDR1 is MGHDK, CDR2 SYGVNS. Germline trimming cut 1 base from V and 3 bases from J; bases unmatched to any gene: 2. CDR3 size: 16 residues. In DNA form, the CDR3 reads TGTGCCAGCAGTGAATTTAGCGGGAGGGGCTACAATGAGCAGTTCTTC. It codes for CASSEFSGRGYNEQFF.